What follows is one T cell receptor (beta chain) and its context. Clones were sequenced by immunoSEQ multiplex PCR, and TCRdb holds only the in-frame ones, with some missing. The top ten clones hold around 3.4% of a sample with under 45,000 clones, more than 75% of them seen once. The data were obtained in a study of regulatory and conventional T cells in RAG deficiency. The CDR3 has 14 residues. Germline CDR1 reads LNHDA; CDR2 reads SQIVND (reference sequence). Trimming cost V 9 bases and J 0 bases, with 9 bases left between them. The sorted conventional CD4+ T cells were CD25-low and CD127-high, with genomic DNA sequenced. These data also featured in a second study, about regulatory T cells. That investigation notes: The primer mix had 52 TRBV and 13 TRBJ primers.

The source is a human donor in good health. Material: CD4+ effector T cells sorted from blood. This chain connects TRBV19 to TRBJ1-6; tentative D call: TRBD1 (5 bases). This CDR3 reads CASRESSYNSPLHF. CDR3 in DNA: TGTGCCAGCAGGGAGAGCTCCTATAATTCACCCCTCCACTTT.